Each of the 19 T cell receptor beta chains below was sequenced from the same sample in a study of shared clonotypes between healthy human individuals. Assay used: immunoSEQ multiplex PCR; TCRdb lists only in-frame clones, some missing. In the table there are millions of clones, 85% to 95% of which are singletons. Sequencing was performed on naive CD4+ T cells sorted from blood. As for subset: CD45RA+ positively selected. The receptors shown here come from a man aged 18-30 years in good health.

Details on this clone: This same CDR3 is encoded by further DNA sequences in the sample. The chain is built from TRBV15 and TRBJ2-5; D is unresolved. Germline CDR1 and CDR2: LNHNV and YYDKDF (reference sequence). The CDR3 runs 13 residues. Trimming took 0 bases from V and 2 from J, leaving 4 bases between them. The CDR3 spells CATSRDRQETQYF. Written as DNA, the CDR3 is TGTGCCACCAGCAGAGATCGTCAAGAGACCCAGTACTTC.

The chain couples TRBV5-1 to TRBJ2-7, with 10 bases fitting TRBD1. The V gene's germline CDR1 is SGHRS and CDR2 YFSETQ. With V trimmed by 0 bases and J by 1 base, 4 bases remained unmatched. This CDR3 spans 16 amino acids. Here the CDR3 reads CASSLDPGQGSYEQYF. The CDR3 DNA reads TGCGCCAGCAGCTTGGATCCGGGACAGGGGTCCTACGAGCAGTACTTC.

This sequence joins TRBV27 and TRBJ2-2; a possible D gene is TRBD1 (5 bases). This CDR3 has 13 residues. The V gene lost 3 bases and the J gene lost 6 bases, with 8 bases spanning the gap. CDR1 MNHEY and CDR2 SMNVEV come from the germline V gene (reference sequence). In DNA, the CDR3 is TGTGCCAGCAGTTTTGGGGCCTCCGGGGAGCTGTTTTTT. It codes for CASSFGASGELFF.

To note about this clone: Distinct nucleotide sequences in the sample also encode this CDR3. The CDR3 loop is CAWSGLPQETQYF. The CDR3 DNA reads as TGTGCCTGGTCGGGACTCCCACAAGAGACCCAGTACTTC. The V call is TRBV30, the J call TRBJ2-5; maybe TRBD2 (6 bases). Germline CDR1 GTSNPN, CDR2 SVGIG (reference sequence). This CDR3 has 13 amino acids. V lost 5 bases and J 2 bases, leaving 12 bases between the germline ends.

The CDR3 region is CASSRGLGKTGELFF. As DNA, the CDR3 is TGCGCCAGCAGTAGGGGCCTAGGAAAAACCGGGGAGCTGTTTTTT. The genes are TRBV5-1 and TRBJ2-2; TRBD1 is a possible D gene (5 bases). The length of the CDR3 is 15 residues. The germline V gene encodes CDR1 SGHRS and CDR2 YFSETQ. Between the trimmed V and J ends, which lost 5 bases and 5 bases, there was a span of 16 bases.

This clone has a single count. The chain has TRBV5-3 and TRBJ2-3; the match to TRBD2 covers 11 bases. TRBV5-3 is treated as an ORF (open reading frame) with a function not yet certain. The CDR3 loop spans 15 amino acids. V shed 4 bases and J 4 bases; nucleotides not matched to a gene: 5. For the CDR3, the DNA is TGTGCCAGAAGCCCAACGGGACTAGCGGCAGATACGCAGTATTTT. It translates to CARSPTGLAADTQYF.

The CDR3 region has the DNA TGCGCCAGCAGCCAAGAAATTGGGCGGTACAATGAGCAGTTCTTC. Translated, it gives CASSQEIGRYNEQFF. V usage is TRBV4-3 and J usage is TRBJ2-1; no reliable D call. The germline V gene has CDR1 LGHNA and CDR2 YSLEER. Trimming removed 0 bases at V and 4 bases at J, with 10 bases between. The CDR3 spans 15 residues.

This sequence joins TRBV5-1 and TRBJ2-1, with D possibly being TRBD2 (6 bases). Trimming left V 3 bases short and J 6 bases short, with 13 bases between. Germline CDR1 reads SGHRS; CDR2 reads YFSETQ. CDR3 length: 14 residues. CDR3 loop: CASSYPGLSNEQFF. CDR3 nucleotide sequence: TGCGCCAGCAGCTATCCGGGACTTTCCAATGAGCAGTTCTTC.

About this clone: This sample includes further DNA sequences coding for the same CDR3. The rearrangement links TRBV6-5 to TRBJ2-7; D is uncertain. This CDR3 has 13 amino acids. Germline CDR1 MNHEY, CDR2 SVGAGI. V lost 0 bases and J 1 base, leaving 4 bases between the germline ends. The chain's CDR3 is CASSYSRSYEQYF. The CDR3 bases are TGTGCCAGCAGTTACTCGAGATCCTACGAGCAGTACTTC.

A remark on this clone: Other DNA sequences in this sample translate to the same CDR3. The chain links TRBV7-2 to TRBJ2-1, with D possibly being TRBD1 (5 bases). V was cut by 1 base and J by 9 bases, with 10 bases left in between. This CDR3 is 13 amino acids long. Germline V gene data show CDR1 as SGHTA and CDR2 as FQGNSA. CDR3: CASSLGQGGEQFF. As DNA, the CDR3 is TGTGCCAGCAGCTTAGGCCAGGGTGGTGAGCAGTTCTTC.

CDR3 DNA sequence: TGCGCCAGCAGCCAACCTCTAGAGGACACCCCCTATAATTCACCCCTCCACTTT. Protein product: CASSQPLEDTPYNSPLHF. The chain carries TRBV4-3 and TRBJ1-6; TRBD1 is a possible D gene (5 bases). The CDR3 is made up of 18 amino acids. CDR1 is LGHNA and CDR2 is YSLEER in the germline V gene. V was clipped by 2 bases and J by 2 bases, with 16 bases between them.

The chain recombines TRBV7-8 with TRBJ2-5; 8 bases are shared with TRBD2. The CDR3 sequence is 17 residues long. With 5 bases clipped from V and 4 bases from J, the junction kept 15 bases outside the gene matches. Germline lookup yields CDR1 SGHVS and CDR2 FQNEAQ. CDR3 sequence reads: CASSGHGRGRKAETQYF. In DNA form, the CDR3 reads TGTGCCAGCAGCGGCCACGGTCGCGGGAGGAAGGCAGAGACCCAGTACTTC.

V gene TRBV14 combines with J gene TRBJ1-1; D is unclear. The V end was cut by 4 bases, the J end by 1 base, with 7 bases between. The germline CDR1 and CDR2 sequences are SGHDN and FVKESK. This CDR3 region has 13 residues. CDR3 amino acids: CASSPTANTEAFF. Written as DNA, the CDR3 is TGTGCCAGCAGCCCGACGGCGAACACTGAAGCTTTCTTT. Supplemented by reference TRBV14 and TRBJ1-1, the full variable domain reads EAGVTQFPSHSVIEKGQTVTLRCDPISGHDNLYWYRRVMGKEIKFLLHFVKESKQDESGMPNNRFLAERTGGTYSTLKVQPAELEDSGVYFCASSPTANTEAFFGQGTRLTVV.

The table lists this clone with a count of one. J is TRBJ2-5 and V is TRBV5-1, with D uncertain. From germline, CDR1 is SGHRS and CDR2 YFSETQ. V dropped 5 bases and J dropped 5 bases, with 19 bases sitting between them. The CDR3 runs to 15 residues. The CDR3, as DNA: TGCGCCAGCAGTGTGCCCGTTGGCGTTGGGGAGACCCAGTACTTC. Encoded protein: CASSVPVGVGETQYF.

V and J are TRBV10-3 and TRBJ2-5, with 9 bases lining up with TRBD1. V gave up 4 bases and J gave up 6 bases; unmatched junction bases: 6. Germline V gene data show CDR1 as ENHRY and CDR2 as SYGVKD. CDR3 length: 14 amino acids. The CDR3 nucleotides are TGTGCCATCAGTGGCCTGGGACAGGGCCAGACCCAGTACTTC. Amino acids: CAISGLGQGQTQYF.

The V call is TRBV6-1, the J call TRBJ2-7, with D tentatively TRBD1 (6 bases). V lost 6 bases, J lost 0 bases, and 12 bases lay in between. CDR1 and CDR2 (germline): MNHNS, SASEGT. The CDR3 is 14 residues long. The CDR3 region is CASRQDSSSYEQYF. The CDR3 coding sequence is TGTGCCAGCAGGCAGGACAGCAGCTCCTACGAGCAGTACTTC.

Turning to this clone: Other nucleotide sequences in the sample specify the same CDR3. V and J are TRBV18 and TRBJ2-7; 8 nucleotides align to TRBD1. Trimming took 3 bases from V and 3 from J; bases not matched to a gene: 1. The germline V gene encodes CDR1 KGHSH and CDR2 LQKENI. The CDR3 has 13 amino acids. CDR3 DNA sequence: TGTGCCAGCTCACCTACAGGGGGCTACGAGCAGTACTTC. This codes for CASSPTGGYEQYF. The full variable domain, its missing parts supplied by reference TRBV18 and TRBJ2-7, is NAGVMQNPRHLVRRRGQEARLRCSPMKGHSHVYWYRQLPEEGLKFMVYLQKENIIDESGMPKERFSAEFPKEGPSILRIQQVVRGDSAAYFCASSPTGGYEQYFGPGTRLTVT.

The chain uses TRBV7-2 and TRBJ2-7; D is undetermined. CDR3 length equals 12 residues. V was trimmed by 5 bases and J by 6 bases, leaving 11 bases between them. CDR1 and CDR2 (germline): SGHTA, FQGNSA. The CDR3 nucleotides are TGTGCCAGCAGCAAGAGACGCGCCGAGCAGTACTTC. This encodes CASSKRRAEQYF. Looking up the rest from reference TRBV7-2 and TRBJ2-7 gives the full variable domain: GAGVSQSPSNKVTEKGKDVELRCDPISGHTALYWYRQSLGQGLEFLIYFQGNSAPDKSGLPSDRFSAERTGGSVSTLTIQRTQQEDSAVYLCASSKRRAEQYFGPGTRLTVT.

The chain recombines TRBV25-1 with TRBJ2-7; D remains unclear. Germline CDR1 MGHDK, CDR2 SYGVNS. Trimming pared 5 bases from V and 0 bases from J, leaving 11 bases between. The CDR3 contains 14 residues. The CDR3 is CASSPGRNSYEQYF. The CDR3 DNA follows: TGTGCCAGCAGTCCCGGACGGAACTCCTACGAGCAGTACTTC.